This T cell receptor beta chain was profiled in a study of cytomegalovirus exposure and HLA in healthy donors. Background on the study: In terms of ancestry, the Caucasian-associated cluster contained 75% to 90% of the approximately 400 genotyped donors.

PCR employed 60 Vbeta and 13 Jbeta primers. Some clones are missing from TCRdb's copy, which holds only in-frame ones; the method was immunoSEQ multiplex PCR. This table holds nearly 200,000 clones, roughly 77% found once. Germline CDR1 reads SEHNR; CDR2 reads FQNEAQ (reference sequence). The CDR3 totals 13 residues. Trimming removed 5 bases from V and 5 bases from J, with 12 bases in between. V usage is TRBV7-9 and J usage is TRBJ2-5; D is undetermined. The sample taken for sequencing was PBMCs. This receptor was identified in a male donor in good health and CMV-seropositive. This CDR3 is CASSHTTGETQYF. For the CDR3, the DNA is TGTGCCAGCAGCCATACGACCGGGGAGACCCAGTACTTC. The complete variable domain, with remaining parts taken from reference TRBV7-9 and TRBJ2-5, reads DTGVSQNPRHKITKRGQNVTFRCDPISEHNRLYWYRQTLGQGPEFLTYFQNEAQLEKSRLLSDRFSAERPKGSFSTLEIQRTEQGDSAMYLCASSHTTGETQYFGPGTRLLVL.